A selection of T cell receptor beta chains follows, all from one sample in a study of Tregs in tolerant kidney transplant recipients. The assay was immunoSEQ multiplex PCR, and TCRdb's table has in-frame clones only and misses some. The repertoire consists of hundreds of thousands of clones, with about 86% occurring once and the leading ten covering 0.55% to 0.65%. Material: CD4+ T cells from blood. The receptor set was obtained from a human donor in good health. Both conserved end residues are part of each CDR3. The order of the fields is clone size, V gene, D gene, J gene, CDR3 DNA, CDR3 protein. The D gene is left open where the match is weak. Only some rows state a clone size, as once, few, many or a class for expanded clones.

clone size: NA
V gene: TRBV7-9
D gene: TRBD1
J gene: TRBJ1-1
CDR3 DNA: TGTGCCAGCAGCCCCTCACAGGGGAGCTCTGAAGCTTTCTTT
CDR3 protein: CASSPSQGSSEAFF

clone size: once
V gene: TRBV7-8
D gene: TRBD2
J gene: TRBJ2-5
CDR3 DNA: TGTGCCAGCAGCCGGCGGAACGCGGGGGGGGCGCGGGAGACCCAGTACTTC
CDR3 protein: CASSRRNAGGARETQYF

clone size: once
V gene: TRBV15
D gene: NA
J gene: TRBJ2-5
CDR3 DNA: TGTGCCACCAGCAGAGATAATAAAGGCGGGGGCCAACGGACCCAGTACTTC
CDR3 protein: CATSRDNKGGGQRTQYF

clone size: NA
V gene: TRBV27
D gene: TRBD1
J gene: TRBJ1-5
CDR3 DNA: TGTGCCACCCGTAGGGACAGGGTCAGTCAGCCCCAGCATTTT
CDR3 protein: CATRRDRVSQPQHF

clone size: NA
V gene: TRBV7-2
D gene: NA
J gene: TRBJ2-7
CDR3 DNA: TGTGCCAGCAGCTTAGGCAGCTACGAGCAGTACTTC
CDR3 protein: CASSLGSYEQYF

clone size: few
V gene: TRBV7-9
D gene: NA
J gene: TRBJ2-1
CDR3 DNA: TGTGCCAGCAGCCCAAGCTCCTACAATGAGCAGTTCTTC
CDR3 protein: CASSPSSYNEQFF

clone size: once
V gene: TRBV5-1
D gene: TRBD1
J gene: TRBJ1-2
CDR3 DNA: TGCGCCAGCAGCCATGGACAGGGGGTGGAAGGCTACACCTTC
CDR3 protein: CASSHGQGVEGYTF

clone size: NA
V gene: TRBV14
D gene: NA
J gene: TRBJ2-6
CDR3 DNA: TGTGCCAGCAGCCTCCAGGGAGCTGGGGCCAACGTCCTGACTTTC
CDR3 protein: CASSLQGAGANVLTF

clone size: NA
V gene: TRBV4-1
D gene: NA
J gene: TRBJ1-3
CDR3 DNA: TGCGCCAGCAGCCAAGTAAGCGGGGGCGGAAACACCATATATTTT
CDR3 protein: CASSQVSGGGNTIYF

clone size: NA
V gene: TRBV2
D gene: TRBD2
J gene: TRBJ2-1
CDR3 DNA: TGTGCCAGCAGTGATGACTTCGGGGGGTACAATGAGCAGTTCTTC
CDR3 protein: CASSDDFGGYNEQFF

clone size: NA
V gene: TRBV9
D gene: NA
J gene: TRBJ2-3
CDR3 DNA: TGTGCCAGCAGCGTAGAAGCGTCAGATACGCAGTATTTT
CDR3 protein: CASSVEASDTQYF

clone size: NA
V gene: TRBV5-8
D gene: NA
J gene: TRBJ1-5
CDR3 DNA: TGTGCCAGCAGCTTTACGGGAAATAGCAATCAGCCCCAGCATTTT
CDR3 protein: CASSFTGNSNQPQHF

clone size: NA
V gene: TRBV7-6
D gene: TRBD1
J gene: TRBJ1-2
CDR3 DNA: TGTGCCAGCAGCGCGCGGACAGGATACTATGGCTACACCTTC
CDR3 protein: CASSARTGYYGYTF

clone size: NA
V gene: TRBV5-1
D gene: TRBD2
J gene: TRBJ2-3
CDR3 DNA: TGCGCCAGCAGCCGGACTAGCGGGGGAGCAGATACGCAGTATTTT
CDR3 protein: CASSRTSGGADTQYF

clone size: NA
V gene: TRBV7-9
D gene: NA
J gene: TRBJ1-2
CDR3 DNA: TGTGCCAGCAGCGTAGACAGGAAGCCTAACTATGGCTACACCTTC
CDR3 protein: CASSVDRKPNYGYTF

clone size: NA
V gene: TRBV29-1
D gene: NA
J gene: TRBJ2-7
CDR3 DNA: TGCAGCGTGGTTAGGTTGGGTGGACAGTCTATAAGTCGGGAGCAGTACTTC
CDR3 protein: CSVVRLGGQSISREQYF

clone size: NA
V gene: TRBV18
D gene: NA
J gene: TRBJ1-1
CDR3 DNA: TGTGCCAGCTCACCAAGGGGCTTGGTCACTGAAGCTTTCTTT
CDR3 protein: CASSPRGLVTEAFF

clone size: NA
V gene: TRBV4-1
D gene: TRBD1
J gene: TRBJ2-5
CDR3 DNA: TGCGCCAGCAGCCCCTGGACAGGGCAAGAGACCCAGTACTTC
CDR3 protein: CASSPWTGQETQYF

clone size: NA
V gene: TRBV19
D gene: NA
J gene: TRBJ2-7
CDR3 DNA: TGTGCCAGCGTCGACAGGTTATCCTACGAGCAGTACTTC
CDR3 protein: CASVDRLSYEQYF

clone size: NA
V gene: TRBV27
D gene: NA
J gene: TRBJ1-2
CDR3 DNA: TGTGCCAGCAGCCTTAAACAGGGATCCTATGGCTACACCTTC
CDR3 protein: CASSLKQGSYGYTF

clone size: NA
V gene: TRBV6-4
D gene: TRBD2
J gene: TRBJ2-3
CDR3 DNA: TGTGCCAGCTCTACTCCCGGACTAGCGGGGGGGCCGAGTACGCAGTATTTT
CDR3 protein: CASSTPGLAGGPSTQYF

clone size: NA
V gene: TRBV6-5
D gene: NA
J gene: TRBJ1-5
CDR3 DNA: TGTGCCAGCAGTTACTCGATGGCAGGGAATCAGCCCCAGCATTTT
CDR3 protein: CASSYSMAGNQPQHF

clone size: NA
V gene: TRBV6-5
D gene: NA
J gene: TRBJ2-7
CDR3 DNA: TGTGCCAGCAGTTACTCGATAGGACAGAGGTCCTACGAGCAGTACTTC
CDR3 protein: CASSYSIGQRSYEQYF

clone size: NA
V gene: TRBV7-9
D gene: NA
J gene: TRBJ2-7
CDR3 DNA: TGTGCCAGCAGCCAGGACAGTGACGAGCAGTACTTC
CDR3 protein: CASSQDSDEQYF

clone size: NA
V gene: TRBV1
D gene: NA
J gene: TRBJ2-5
CDR3 DNA: TGCACCAGCAGCCGAGAACCGGGACTAGCGGGAGACGAGACCCAGTACTTC
CDR3 protein: CTSSREPGLAGDETQYF

clone size: NA
V gene: TRBV6-4
D gene: NA
J gene: TRBJ1-2
CDR3 DNA: TGTGCCAGCAGAAACTCGTATGGCTACACCTTC
CDR3 protein: CASRNSYGYTF

clone size: NA
V gene: TRBV5-1
D gene: NA
J gene: TRBJ1-1
CDR3 DNA: TGCGCCAGCAGCTTGGGGGAGCCCGCCCCTGCCACAGCTTTCTTT
CDR3 protein: CASSLGEPAPATAFF

clone size: NA
V gene: TRBV5-1
D gene: NA
J gene: TRBJ1-2
CDR3 DNA: TGCGCCAGCAGACTCGGACAGTATGCTTCTAACTATGGCTACACCTTC
CDR3 protein: CASRLGQYASNYGYTF

clone size: NA
V gene: TRBV4-1
D gene: TRBD2
J gene: TRBJ2-7
CDR3 DNA: TGCGCCAGCAGCTCCCTAGCGGGGGGTTTGAACCCCTCCTACGAGCAGTACTTC
CDR3 protein: CASSSLAGGLNPSYEQYF

clone size: NA
V gene: TRBV6-5
D gene: TRBD1
J gene: TRBJ1-5
CDR3 DNA: TGTGCCAGCAGCCCGACAGGGTTGATCAATCAGCCCCAGCATTTT
CDR3 protein: CASSPTGLINQPQHF

clone size: NA
V gene: TRBV19
D gene: TRBD2
J gene: TRBJ2-5
CDR3 DNA: TGTGCCAGTAGTGAAGCGGGGCGAGAGACCCAGTACTTC
CDR3 protein: CASSEAGRETQYF

clone size: NA
V gene: TRBV23-1
D gene: TRBD1
J gene: TRBJ2-7
CDR3 DNA: TGCGCCAGCAGTCCAGGGGGCGAGCAGTACTTC
CDR3 protein: CASSPGGEQYF

clone size: NA
V gene: TRBV5-1
D gene: TRBD2
J gene: TRBJ2-1
CDR3 DNA: TGCGCCAGCAGCTGGGCACGGACTAGCGGATTCAATGAGCAGTTCTTC
CDR3 protein: CASSWARTSGFNEQFF

clone size: NA
V gene: TRBV5-1
D gene: TRBD1
J gene: TRBJ2-1
CDR3 DNA: TGCGCCACTGGCGCAGGGTCAGAGGGGGCACGGCAGTTCTTC
CDR3 protein: CATGAGSEGARQFF

clone size: NA
V gene: TRBV4-2
D gene: TRBD2
J gene: TRBJ2-5
CDR3 DNA: TGTGCCAGCAGCCAAGATCGAAAGCGGGGGGGTCAAGAGACCCAGTACTTC
CDR3 protein: CASSQDRKRGGQETQYF

clone size: NA
V gene: TRBV5-4
D gene: TRBD2
J gene: TRBJ2-7
CDR3 DNA: TGTGCCAGCAGCTTAGGGCGGGAGGGGATCTACGAGCAGTACTTC
CDR3 protein: CASSLGREGIYEQYF

clone size: NA
V gene: TRBV6-6
D gene: TRBD1
J gene: TRBJ1-4
CDR3 DNA: TGTGCCAGCAGAGATCGGACAGGTCGGGGTGAAAAACTGTTTTTT
CDR3 protein: CASRDRTGRGEKLFF

clone size: NA
V gene: TRBV2
D gene: NA
J gene: TRBJ1-2
CDR3 DNA: TGTGCCAGCAGTGAGGGCTGGTATGGCTACACCTTC
CDR3 protein: CASSEGWYGYTF

clone size: NA
V gene: TRBV7-2
D gene: NA
J gene: TRBJ1-5
CDR3 DNA: TGTGCCAGCACTCGAAGTGGCAATCAGCCCCAGCATTTT
CDR3 protein: CASTRSGNQPQHF

clone size: NA
V gene: TRBV7-2
D gene: TRBD2
J gene: TRBJ2-7
CDR3 DNA: TGTGCCAGCAGCTCGGGGGGGACTAGCGGGGAATACGAGCAGTACTTC
CDR3 protein: CASSSGGTSGEYEQYF

clone size: once
V gene: TRBV19
D gene: NA
J gene: TRBJ1-4
CDR3 DNA: TGTGCCAGTAGAAAACAGGGAATTAATGAAAAACTGTTTTTT
CDR3 protein: CASRKQGINEKLFF

clone size: NA
V gene: TRBV4-1
D gene: NA
J gene: TRBJ1-5
CDR3 DNA: TGCGCCAGCAGCGCCGGAGGACTCCGTGATAGCAATCAGCCCCAGCATTTT
CDR3 protein: CASSAGGLRDSNQPQHF

clone size: NA
V gene: TRBV7-6
D gene: NA
J gene: TRBJ2-7
CDR3 DNA: TGTGCCAGCAGCTCAGGCCGGCGGGGTGACGAGCAGTACTTC
CDR3 protein: CASSSGRRGDEQYF

clone size: NA
V gene: TRBV9
D gene: TRBD2
J gene: TRBJ2-7
CDR3 DNA: TGTGCCAGCAGCCCGAGCTGGACTAGGTCCGACGAGCAGTACTTC
CDR3 protein: CASSPSWTRSDEQYF

clone size: NA
V gene: TRBV9
D gene: NA
J gene: TRBJ1-5
CDR3 DNA: TGTGCCAGCAGCGTAGATCCGGACCAGCCCCAGCATTTT
CDR3 protein: CASSVDPDQPQHF

clone size: NA
V gene: TRBV7-9
D gene: TRBD1
J gene: TRBJ1-2
CDR3 DNA: TGTGCCAGCAGCATACAGGGGCGCGGGAACTATGGCTACACCTTC
CDR3 protein: CASSIQGRGNYGYTF

clone size: NA
V gene: TRBV21-1
D gene: NA
J gene: TRBJ2-2
CDR3 DNA: TGTGCCAGCGGTACAGGGGGTGCTAGCGGGGCCATTCAGGCCTGGAGCACCGGGGAGCTGTTTTTT
CDR3 protein: CASGTGGASGAIQAWSTGELFF

clone size: NA
V gene: TRBV2
D gene: NA
J gene: TRBJ2-2
CDR3 DNA: TGTGCCAGCAGCAGGGATTCCGGCGGGGAGCTGTTTTTT
CDR3 protein: CASSRDSGGELFF

clone size: NA
V gene: TRBV7-2
D gene: NA
J gene: TRBJ2-5
CDR3 DNA: TGTGCCAGCAGCTTAAGGAGGAATAATGGGGAGACCCAGTACTTC
CDR3 protein: CASSLRRNNGETQYF

clone size: NA
V gene: TRBV2
D gene: TRBD2
J gene: TRBJ2-2
CDR3 DNA: TGTGCCAGCAGTGAATCCGGACTAGCGACCGGGGAGCTGTTTTTT
CDR3 protein: CASSESGLATGELFF

clone size: NA
V gene: TRBV9
D gene: NA
J gene: TRBJ2-1
CDR3 DNA: TGTGCCAGCACCCTTGATCTTGGGGCTTACAATGAGCAGTTCTTC
CDR3 protein: CASTLDLGAYNEQFF

clone size: NA
V gene: TRBV5-1
D gene: NA
J gene: TRBJ1-1
CDR3 DNA: TGCGCCAGCAGCTCGGCAGGTAACACTGAAGCTTTCTTT
CDR3 protein: CASSSAGNTEAFF

clone size: NA
V gene: TRBV7-9
D gene: NA
J gene: TRBJ1-4
CDR3 DNA: TGTGCCAGCAGCCCTACAGGTCCCTTTAGCGAAAAACTGTTTTTT
CDR3 protein: CASSPTGPFSEKLFF

clone size: once
V gene: TRBV6-1
D gene: NA
J gene: TRBJ2-2
CDR3 DNA: TGTGCCAGCAGTGAAGTCCGCTCGAACACCGGGGAGCTGTTTTTT
CDR3 protein: CASSEVRSNTGELFF

clone size: NA
V gene: TRBV6-5
D gene: NA
J gene: TRBJ2-1
CDR3 DNA: TGTGCCAGCAGTTACTCAGGGTTTTGGGGGACGGAGCAGTTCTTC
CDR3 protein: CASSYSGFWGTEQFF

clone size: NA
V gene: TRBV30
D gene: NA
J gene: TRBJ1-1
CDR3 DNA: TGTGCCTGGCTGGGGGCCCTACGGGCTTTCTTT
CDR3 protein: CAWLGALRAFF

clone size: few
V gene: TRBV6-5
D gene: TRBD2
J gene: TRBJ2-7
CDR3 DNA: TGTGCCAGCAGTTACACTAGCGGGGGAATCTACGAGCAGTACTTC
CDR3 protein: CASSYTSGGIYEQYF